This T cell receptor (beta chain) originates from a study of T cells in women clearing cervical HPV infection. CDR1 is LGHNA, CDR2 YNFKEQ, per germline. V lost 4 bases, J lost 1 base, and 17 bases lay in between. The CDR3 contains 18 residues. Whole-study findings and limits: Repertoire richness, not evenness, was significantly elevated in CIN3+ cases versus controls.

Clones were read by immunoSEQ multiplex PCR, and TCRdb kept only the in-frame ones, dropping some. Its table lists about 16,000 clones. In regard to this clone: The target antigen is unknown. Read data end 3 residues before the CDR3 end; the end is taken from the germline J gene.

This chain connects TRBV4-2 to TRBJ2-6; possibly TRBD1 for D (6 bases). The clonotype comes from a woman aged 18-70 years with a cervical HPV16 infection that either progressed to CIN3+ or cleared (not recorded which). The specimen was blood buffy coat. The CDR3 DNA, read in part, is TGTGCCAGCAGCCCCGACAGGAGAATAGAGTCTGGGGCCAACGTC. This gives the protein CASSPDRRIESGANV. The full CDR3 sequence reads CASSPDRRIESGANVLTF.